One sample yielded the 2 T cell receptor beta chains listed below, sequenced in a study of T cells in Graves' hyperthyroidism and ophthalmopathy. RNA transcripts were the template for amplifying TCR beta CDR3 regions. An initial round of RT-PCR targeting the TCR CDR3 relied on the HTBI primer set. MiXCR, run by TCRdb on the multiplex PCR reads, gives a single entry per CDR3 protein. The data contain 300,000 to 400,000 distinct CDR3 sequences, roughly 18% of them seen just once; the ten biggest clones take up around 50%. Input material: blood. The receptors derive from a woman aged 45-65 years with Graves' hyperthyroidism.

In this sample, this clonotype turned up many times. The chain carries TRBV7-2 and TRBJ2-3; 9 bases align to TRBD1. Germline V gene lookup returns CDR1 SGHTA and CDR2 FQGNSA. Trimming cost V 1 base and J 1 base; bases outside gene matches: 3. The CDR3 length is 16 residues. The CDR3 DNA reads TGTGCCAGCAGCTTAGGGGGACAGGGCCGCACAGATACGCAGTATTTT. As protein: CASSLGGQGRTDTQYF.

J is TRBJ2-3 and V is TRBV3-1, with D unclear. The CDR3 is 15 amino acids. Germline CDR1 and CDR2: LGHDT and YNNKEL (reference sequence). The V gene lost 1 base and the J gene lost 2 bases, with 10 bases spanning the gap. As DNA, the CDR3 is TGTGCCAGCAGCCAAGGGAGAGCCCACACAGATACGCAGTATTTT. This codes for CASSQGRAHTDTQYF.